Listed here are 20 T cell receptor beta chains from one sample, sequenced in a study of blood T cell repertoires in COVID-19. Here immunoSEQ multiplex PCR was the method, and the copy in TCRdb shows in-frame clones only, minus some. The sample lists 90,000 to 120,000 clones, roughly 89% occurring once. The sequencing input was peripheral blood. The source is a man in his sixties or seventies with acute or convalescent COVID-19.

The J gene is TRBJ2-1, the V gene TRBV9; TRBD2 matches 8 bases. The V and J ends lost 0 bases and 3 bases, in that order; junction bases with no gene match: 2. This CDR3 has 15 amino acids. Germline lookup yields CDR1 SGDLS and CDR2 YYNGEE. This chain's CDR3 is CASSVAGGIYNEQFF. In nucleotides, the CDR3 is TGTGCCAGCAGCGTAGCGGGAGGGATCTACAATGAGCAGTTCTTC.

The chain carries TRBV7-2 and TRBJ2-3; 15 bases match TRBD2. CDR1 is SGHTA and CDR2 is FQGNSA in the germline V gene. CDR3 length: 16 residues. Trimming cost V 5 bases and J 9 bases; bases outside gene matches: 9. CDR3 protein: CASSAGTSGGQRTQYF. The CDR3 region has the DNA TGTGCCAGCAGCGCCGGGACTAGCGGGGGGCAAAGGACGCAGTATTTT.

The chain links TRBV18 to TRBJ2-5, with 8 positions matching TRBD2. Germline values: CDR1 KGHSH, CDR2 LQKENI. The CDR3 consists of 15 residues. Trimming at V came to 4 bases and at J to 4 bases, leaving 8 bases not matched to a gene. The CDR3 loop is CASSLVAGGAETQYF. The CDR3 region has the DNA TGTGCCAGCTCACTAGTCGCGGGGGGAGCAGAGACCCAGTACTTC.

The CDR3 nucleotides read TGTGCCAGCAGTCGAGCGGGAGGGGTCGCAGATACGCAGTATTTT. It encodes CASSRAGGVADTQYF. The rearrangement links TRBV11-3 to TRBJ2-3; 10 bases map to TRBD2. This CDR3 is 15 amino acids long. The V and J ends lost 6 bases and 4 bases, in that order; junction bases with no gene match: 7. Germline V CDR1 and CDR2: SGHNT, YENEEA.

The CDR3 bases are TGTGCCAGCAGCTTAGCCGGAGAGACCCAGTACTTC. Protein product: CASSLAGETQYF. This sequence joins TRBV7-2 and TRBJ2-5; D unresolved. Per the germline V gene, CDR1 is SGHTA and CDR2 is FQGNSA. V lost 0 bases to trimming and J lost 4 bases, with 3 bases between them. This CDR3 is 12 amino acids long. Combining the CDR3 with reference TRBV7-2 and TRBJ2-5 gives the whole variable domain GAGVSQSPSNKVTEKGKDVELRCDPISGHTALYWYRQSLGQGLEFLIYFQGNSAPDKSGLPSDRFSAERTGGSVSTLTIQRTQQEDSAVYLCASSLAGETQYFGPGTRLLVL.

The V call is TRBV5-1, the J call TRBJ1-2, with D possibly TRBD1 on 6 matching bases. The V gene lost 3 bases and the J gene lost 6 bases, with 12 bases spanning the gap. This CDR3 comprises 13 residues. Germline values: CDR1 SGHRS, CDR2 YFSETQ. CDR3 DNA: TGCGCCAGCAGCTCCGGGACATCCCATGGCTACACCTTC. This gives the protein CASSSGTSHGYTF. The full variable domain, its missing parts supplied by reference TRBV5-1 and TRBJ1-2, is KAGVTQTPRYLIKTRGQQVTLSCSPISGHRSVSWYQQTPGQGLQFLFEYFSETQRNKGNFPGRFSGRQFSNSRSEMNVSTLELGDSALYLCASSSGTSHGYTFGSGTRLTVV.

This clone is a singleton in its sample. One end of the junction does not line up with germline, which may come from a read error. V is TRBV7-7 and J is TRBJ1-1; the D is unclear. The CDR3 is 13 residues long. Germline assignment: CDR1 SSHAT and CDR2 FNYEAQ (reference sequence). DNA for the CDR3: TGTGCTAGCAGCTTAACGGGTGGCACTGAAGCTTTCTTT. As protein: CASSLTGGTEAFF.

The CDR3 DNA sequence: TGTGCCAGCAGTTACCGGGAGGGAAGAAGTGAAAAACTGTTTTTT. This encodes CASSYREGRSEKLFF. This chain links TRBV6-6 with TRBJ1-4, with unresolved D. Germline CDR1 MNHNY, CDR2 SVGAGI (reference sequence). This CDR3 is built from 15 residues. The V and J ends lost 2 bases and 7 bases respectively, with 14 bases between them.

The CDR3 DNA reads TGTGCCACCAGACAGGGGTCCAAAAACATTCAGTACTTC. Encoded protein: CATRQGSKNIQYF. The rearrangement links TRBV28 to TRBJ2-4, with TRBD1 identical over 8 bases. V was pared by 10 bases and J by 2 bases, with 4 bases of the junction left unmatched. This CDR3 comprises 13 residues. Per the germline V gene, CDR1 is MDHEN and CDR2 is SYDVKM.

This chain joins TRBV11-2 and TRBJ2-1; no clear D gene. This CDR3 contains 16 residues. V was pared by 7 bases and J by 4 bases, with 20 bases between. CDR1 is SGHAT, CDR2 FQNNGV, per germline. The CDR3 loop reads CASTPRPGRPYNEQFF. The CDR3 nucleotides are TGTGCCAGCACCCCTCGCCCCGGTCGCCCTTACAATGAGCAGTTCTTC.

The chain uses TRBV5-6 and TRBJ1-6; D gene ambiguous. Trimming took off 3 bases at V and 4 bases at J, with 11 bases between the two ends. The CDR3 contains 15 residues. Germline-derived CDR1 and CDR2 are SGHDT and YYEEEE. As DNA, the CDR3 is TGTGCCAGCAGCTCCCAGACACCTTATAATTCACCCCTCCACTTT. This gives the protein CASSSQTPYNSPLHF.

The CDR3 region has the DNA TGCGCCAGCAGCTTGGCGCCTAGCGGGAGGGGCACAGATACGCAGTATTTT. Translation gives CASSLAPSGRGTDTQYF. The rearrangement joins TRBV5-1 to TRBJ2-3; 12 bases fit TRBD2. The V gene's germline CDR1 is SGHRS and CDR2 YFSETQ. With V trimmed by 0 bases and J by 1 base, 3 bases remained unmatched. CDR3 length: 17 residues.

J is TRBJ2-7 and V is TRBV6-5, with TRBD2 identical over 8 bases. Germline CDR1 and CDR2: MNHEY and SVGAGI. This CDR3 is 15 amino acids long. Germline trimming cut 3 bases from V and 2 bases from J; bases unmatched to any gene: 6. CDR3: CASSYLAGGPYEQYF. CDR3 DNA: TGTGCCAGCAGTTATCTGGCGGGGGGACCCTACGAGCAGTACTTC.

The V and J genes are TRBV6-5 and TRBJ2-5, with 7 bases that match TRBD1. The V and J ends lost 6 bases and 3 bases, in that order; junction bases with no gene match: 4. Germline values: CDR1 MNHEY, CDR2 SVGAGI. The CDR3 is 13 amino acids. The CDR3 sequence is CASSRTGKETQYF. The CDR3 coding sequence is TGTGCCAGCAGCAGGACAGGAAAAGAGACCCAGTACTTC.

This chain connects TRBV2 to TRBJ2-6; a weak D match, TRBD2 (5 bases). V shed 7 bases and J shed 4 bases, with 11 bases lying between them. Germline V CDR1 and CDR2: SNHLY, FYNNEI. CDR3 length equals 14 residues. Written as DNA, the CDR3 is TGTGCCAGCACGGGTCTAGCCGGGGCCAACGTCCTGACTTTC. It is translated as CASTGLAGANVLTF. The whole variable domain, filled in from reference TRBV2 and TRBJ2-6, reads EPEVTQTPSHQVTQMGQEVILRCVPISNHLYFYWYRQILGQKVEFLVSFYNNEISEKSEIFDDQFSVERPDGSNFTLKIRSTKLEDSAMYFCASTGLAGANVLTFGAGSRLTVL.

This rearrangement joins TRBV2 to TRBJ2-2; TRBD1 matches at 7 bases. The V and J ends lost 5 bases and 7 bases, in that order; junction bases with no gene match: 7. The V gene's germline CDR1 is SNHLY and CDR2 FYNNEI. This CDR3 contains 14 residues. The CDR3 region has the DNA TGTGCCAGCAGTCGACAGGGTATCAGCGGGGAGCTGTTTTTT. Translation: CASSRQGISGELFF.

This chain joins TRBV27 and TRBJ2-7, with 8 bases identical to TRBD1. V shed 6 bases and J 2 bases; nucleotides not matched to a gene: 9. Germline V gene sequence: CDR1 MNHEY, CDR2 SMNVEV (reference sequence). This CDR3 spans 15 amino acids. The CDR3 DNA follows: TGTGCCAGCAGAAACCATCGGGACAGGACCTACGAGCAGTACTTC. Translating gives CASRNHRDRTYEQYF.

V is TRBV7-6 and J is TRBJ2-2; 13 bases line up with TRBD2. V trimming: 5 bases; J trimming: 0 bases; junction bases outside the gene matches: 3. CDR1 and CDR2 from the germline V gene are SGHVS and FNYEAQ. The CDR3 has 17 residues. The CDR3 spells CASSLLAGGANTGELFF. The CDR3, as DNA: TGTGCCAGCAGCCTACTAGCGGGGGGGGCGAACACCGGGGAGCTGTTTTTT.

The V gene is TRBV6-5, the J gene TRBJ1-4; the D gene is possibly TRBD1 (5 bases). The CDR3 has 14 amino acids. Germline V gene data show CDR1 as MNHEY and CDR2 as SVGAGI. V lost 7 bases, J lost 4 bases, and 13 bases lay in between. The chain's CDR3 is CASMAGRVNEKLFF. CDR3 bases: TGTGCCAGCATGGCGGGACGGGTTAATGAAAAACTGTTTTTT.

J is TRBJ2-2 and V is TRBV2, with 8 bases matching TRBD2. Per the germline V gene, CDR1 is SNHLY and CDR2 is FYNNEI. This CDR3 is 15 amino acids long. V shed 3 bases, J shed 1 base, and the junction held 1 base outside the gene matches. For the CDR3, the DNA is TGTGCCAGCAGTGAGCTAGCGGGGAACACCGGGGAGCTGTTTTTT. Protein: CASSELAGNTGELFF.